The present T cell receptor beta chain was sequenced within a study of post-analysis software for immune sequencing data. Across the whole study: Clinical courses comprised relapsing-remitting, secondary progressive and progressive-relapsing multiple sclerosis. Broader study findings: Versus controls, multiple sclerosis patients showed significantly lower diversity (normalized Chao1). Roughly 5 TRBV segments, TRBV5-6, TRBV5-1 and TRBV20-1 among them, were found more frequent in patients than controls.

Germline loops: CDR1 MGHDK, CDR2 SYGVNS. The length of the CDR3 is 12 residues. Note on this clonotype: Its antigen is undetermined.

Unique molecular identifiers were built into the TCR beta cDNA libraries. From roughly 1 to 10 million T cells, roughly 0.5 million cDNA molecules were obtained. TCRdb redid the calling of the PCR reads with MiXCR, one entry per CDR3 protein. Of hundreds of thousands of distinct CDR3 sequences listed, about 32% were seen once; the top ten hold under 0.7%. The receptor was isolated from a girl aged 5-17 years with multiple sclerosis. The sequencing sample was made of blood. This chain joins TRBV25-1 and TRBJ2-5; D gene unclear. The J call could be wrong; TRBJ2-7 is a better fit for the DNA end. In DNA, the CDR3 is TGTGCCAGCAGTGACTTTATCCACGAGCAGTACTTC. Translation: CASSDFIHEQYF.